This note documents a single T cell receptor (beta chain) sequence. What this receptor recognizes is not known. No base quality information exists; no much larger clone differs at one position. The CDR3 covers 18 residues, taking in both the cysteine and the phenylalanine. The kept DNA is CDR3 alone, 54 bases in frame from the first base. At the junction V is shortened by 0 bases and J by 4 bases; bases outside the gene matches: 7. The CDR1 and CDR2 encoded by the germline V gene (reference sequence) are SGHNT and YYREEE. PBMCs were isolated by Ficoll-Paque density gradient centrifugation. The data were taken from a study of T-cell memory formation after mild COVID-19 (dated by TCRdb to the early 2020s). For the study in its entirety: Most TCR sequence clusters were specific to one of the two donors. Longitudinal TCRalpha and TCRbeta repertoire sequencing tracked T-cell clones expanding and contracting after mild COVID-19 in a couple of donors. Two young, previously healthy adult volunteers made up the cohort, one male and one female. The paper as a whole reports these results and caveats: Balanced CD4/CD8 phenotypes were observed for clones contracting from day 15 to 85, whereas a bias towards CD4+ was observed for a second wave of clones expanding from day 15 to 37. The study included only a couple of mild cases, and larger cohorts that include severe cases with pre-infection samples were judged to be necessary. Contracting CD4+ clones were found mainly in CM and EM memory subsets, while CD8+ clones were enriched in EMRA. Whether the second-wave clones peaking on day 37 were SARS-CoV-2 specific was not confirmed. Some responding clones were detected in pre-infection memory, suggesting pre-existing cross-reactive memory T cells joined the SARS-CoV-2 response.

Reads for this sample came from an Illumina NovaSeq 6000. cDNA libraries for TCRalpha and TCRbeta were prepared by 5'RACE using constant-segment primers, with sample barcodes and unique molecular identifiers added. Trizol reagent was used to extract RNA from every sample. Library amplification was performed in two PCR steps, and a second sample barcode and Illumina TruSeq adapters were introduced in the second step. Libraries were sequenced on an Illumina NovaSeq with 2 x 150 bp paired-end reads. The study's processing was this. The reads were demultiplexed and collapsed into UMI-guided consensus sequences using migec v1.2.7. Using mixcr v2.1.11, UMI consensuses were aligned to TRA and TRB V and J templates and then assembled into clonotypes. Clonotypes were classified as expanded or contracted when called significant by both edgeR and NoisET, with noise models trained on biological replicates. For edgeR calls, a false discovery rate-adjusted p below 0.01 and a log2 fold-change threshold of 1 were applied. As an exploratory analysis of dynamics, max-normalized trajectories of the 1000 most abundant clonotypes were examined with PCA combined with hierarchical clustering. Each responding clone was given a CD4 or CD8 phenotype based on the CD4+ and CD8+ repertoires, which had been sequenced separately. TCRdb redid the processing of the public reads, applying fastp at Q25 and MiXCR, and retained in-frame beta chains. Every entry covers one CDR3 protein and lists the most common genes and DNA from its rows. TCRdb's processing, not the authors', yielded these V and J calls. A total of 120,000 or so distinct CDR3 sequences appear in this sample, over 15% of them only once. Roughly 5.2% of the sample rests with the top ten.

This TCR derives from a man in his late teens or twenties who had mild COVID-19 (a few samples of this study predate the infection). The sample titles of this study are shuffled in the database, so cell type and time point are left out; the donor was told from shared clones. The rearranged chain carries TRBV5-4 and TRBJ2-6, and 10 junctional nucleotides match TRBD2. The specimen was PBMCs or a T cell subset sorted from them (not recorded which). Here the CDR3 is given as CASSLGLAGATGANVLTF. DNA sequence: TGTGCCAGCAGCTTGGGACTAGCGGGCGCTACCGGGGCCAACGTCCTGACTTTC.